The text below deals with one TCR beta chain. From germline, CDR1 is LNHDA and CDR2 SQIVND (reference sequence). The CDR3 length is 15 residues. The germline V and J ends were trimmed by 5 bases and 1 base, with 12 bases remaining between them. The data derive from a study of blood T cell repertoires in COVID-19. Turning to the study itself: There were acute and convalescent COVID-19 samples, and they came from the United States, Italy and Spain.

The cohort comprised adults aged about 18 to 100 years residing in approximately 25 US areas. Some clones are missing from TCRdb's copy, which holds only in-frame ones; the method was immunoSEQ multiplex PCR. There are approximately 360,000 clones in the sample; more than 75% occur only once, and over 0.9% lies in the top ten. Sequenced sample: PBMCs or T cells enriched from blood (not recorded which). The J gene is TRBJ1-5, the V gene TRBV19; D is undetermined. This clonotype originated in a woman aged 25 to 39 with acute COVID-19. The CDR3 region has the DNA TGTGCCAGTAGTCCCCCCGGCAGGAGCAATCAGCCCCAGCATTTT. Protein: CASSPPGRSNQPQHF.